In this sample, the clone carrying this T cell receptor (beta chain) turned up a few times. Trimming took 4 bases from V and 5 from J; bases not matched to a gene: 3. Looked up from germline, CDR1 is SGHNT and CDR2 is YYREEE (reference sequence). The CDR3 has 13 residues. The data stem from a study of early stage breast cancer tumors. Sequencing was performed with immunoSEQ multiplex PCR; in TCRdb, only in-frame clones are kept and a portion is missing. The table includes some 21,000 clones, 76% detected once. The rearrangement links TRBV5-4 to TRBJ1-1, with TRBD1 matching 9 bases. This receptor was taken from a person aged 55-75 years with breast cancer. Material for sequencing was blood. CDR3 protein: CASSLTGGTEAFF. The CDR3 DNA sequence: TGTGCCAGCAGCCTGACAGGGGGGACTGAAGCTTTCTTT.